Below, 17 T cell receptor beta chains from the same sample are listed, as sequenced in a study of cytomegalovirus exposure and HLA in healthy donors. Vbeta (60) and Jbeta (13) primers were used in the PCR. Libraries were prepared by immunoSEQ multiplex PCR; TCRdb keeps only in-frame clonotypes and omits some of them. The data show some 150,000 clones, about four fifths seen once. Sequenced: PBMCs. The receptors shown here come from a woman aged 45-60 years in good health and CMV-seronegative.

This chain uses TRBV5-5 with TRBJ1-1, with TRBD1 matching over 11 bases. The CDR3 loop spans 14 amino acids. Trimming removed 3 bases from V and 11 bases from J; junction bases left unmatched: 9. Germline V CDR1 and CDR2: SGHKS, YYEKEE (reference sequence). CDR3 nucleotides: TGTGCCAGCAGCTCCGTTGGACAGGGGGCGTTTGCTTTCTTT. It specifies CASSSVGQGAFAFF.

This chain connects TRBV5-8 to TRBJ2-7; 8 bases align to TRBD2. There are 15 residues in the CDR3. After removal of 0 bases from V and 1 base from J, the junction contained 3 bases not matched to a gene. Germline V lookup: CDR1 SGHTS, CDR2 YDEGEE. CDR3 bases: TGTGCCAGCAGCTTGGCCGGGACTAGATCCTACGAGCAGTACTTC. Translating gives CASSLAGTRSYEQYF.

This chain links TRBV2 with TRBJ1-1; D gene unclear. Germline lookup yields CDR1 SNHLY and CDR2 FYNNEI. The CDR3 has 14 amino acids. V was pared by 1 base and J by 1 base, with 7 bases between. The CDR3 sequence is CASSEVLRNTEAFF. The CDR3 DNA is TGTGCCAGCAGTGAAGTCCTCAGGAACACTGAAGCTTTCTTT.

This chain uses TRBV30 with TRBJ2-1; 12 bases match TRBD2. With V trimmed by 5 bases and J by 6 bases, 8 bases remained unmatched. Looked up from germline, CDR1 is GTSNPN and CDR2 is SVGIG (reference sequence). There are 15 residues in the CDR3. The CDR3 here is CAWGEGLAGINEQFF. The CDR3 nucleotides are TGTGCCTGGGGTGAAGGACTAGCGGGAATCAATGAGCAGTTCTTC. The full variable domain, with the rest looked up from reference TRBV30 and TRBJ2-1, is SQTIHQWPATLVQPVGSPLSLECTVEGTSNPNLYWYRQAAGRGLQLLFYSVGIGQISSEVPQNLSASRPQDRQFILSSKKLLLSDSGFYLCAWGEGLAGINEQFFGPGTRLTVL.

This clone was picked up one time. The V and J genes are TRBV7-8 and TRBJ2-1, with D possibly matching TRBD2 (6 bases). The germline V gene has CDR1 SGHVS and CDR2 FQNEAQ. The V gene lost 5 bases and the J gene lost 8 bases, with 25 bases spanning the gap. This CDR3 is 17 amino acids long. CDR3 sequence (DNA): TGTGCCAGCAGCCCACGATTGGGAGCCGGGAGTGGCGATGAGCAGTTCTTC. It is translated as CASSPRLGAGSGDEQFF.

The chain couples TRBV30 to TRBJ1-2, with D perhaps matching TRBD1 (6 bases). The CDR3 runs 12 residues. The germline CDR1 and CDR2 sequences are GTSNPN and SVGIG (reference sequence). Trimming cost V 0 bases and J 8 bases, with 10 bases left between them. CDR3: CAWSVQGGGYTF. In DNA, the CDR3 is TGTGCCTGGAGTGTACAGGGCGGAGGCTACACCTTC.

This clone was detected only once. The chain employs TRBV5-1 and TRBJ2-7, with TRBD1 matching 7 bases. The length of the CDR3 is 14 residues. Germline V gives CDR1 SGHRS, CDR2 YFSETQ. V lost 4 bases to trimming and J lost 2 bases; unmatched junction nucleotides: 6. The CDR3, as DNA: TGCGCCAGCAGCGGCCTGCAGGGGGCCTACGAGCAGTACTTC. It encodes CASSGLQGAYEQYF. Supplemented by reference TRBV5-1 and TRBJ2-7, the full variable domain reads KAGVTQTPRYLIKTRGQQVTLSCSPISGHRSVSWYQQTPGQGLQFLFEYFSETQRNKGNFPGRFSGRQFSNSRSEMNVSTLELGDSALYLCASSGLQGAYEQYFGPGTRLTVT.

This CDR3 is CASSPVTFVYEQYF. CDR3 in DNA: TGTGCCAGCAGTCCAGTGACTTTCGTATACGAGCAGTACTTC. V and J are TRBV28 and TRBJ2-7, with D uncertain. The germline V and J ends were trimmed by 5 bases and 4 bases, with 15 bases remaining between them. Germline V CDR1 and CDR2: MDHEN, SYDVKM. This CDR3 contains 14 residues.

This rearrangement joins TRBV5-4 to TRBJ2-3; no definite D call. With 3 bases removed from V and 0 bases from J, the gap between germline ends came to 8 bases. Germline V gene lookup returns CDR1 SGHNT and CDR2 YYREEE (reference sequence). The CDR3 extends over 14 amino acids. CDR3 loop: CASSYSFSTDTQYF. CDR3 nucleotide sequence: TGTGCCAGCAGCTACAGCTTTAGCACAGATACGCAGTATTTT.

CDR3 DNA: TGTGCCAGCAGCCTCCGGGAGAAACAAGAGACCCAGTACTTC. Residues: CASSLREKQETQYF. V usage is TRBV11-2 and J usage is TRBJ2-5; possibly TRBD2 for D (6 bases). The germline CDR1 and CDR2 sequences are SGHAT and FQNNGV. The CDR3 is made up of 14 amino acids. The V gene lost 5 bases and the J gene lost 2 bases, with 12 bases spanning the gap.

This chain joins TRBV6-1 and TRBJ2-7, with 9 positions matching TRBD2. In germline, CDR1 is MNHNS, CDR2 SASEGT. The CDR3 is 15 residues long. V lost 5 bases to trimming and J lost 7 bases; unmatched junction nucleotides: 12. Here the CDR3 reads CASSLPSGASREQYF. The DNA of the CDR3 is TGTGCCAGCAGTCTCCCTAGCGGGGCCTCTAGGGAGCAGTACTTC.

The chain joins TRBV28 to TRBJ2-7; D possibly corresponds to TRBD1 (6 bases). CDR1 is MDHEN and CDR2 is SYDVKM in the germline V gene. The V and J ends lost 10 bases and 0 bases respectively, with 16 bases between them. The CDR3 loop spans 14 amino acids. DNA for the CDR3: TGTGCCATCAACCCACAGGGAAGCTCCTACGAGCAGTACTTC. Translating gives CAINPQGSSYEQYF. The entire variable domain, with the rest obtained from reference TRBV28 and TRBJ2-7, is as follows: DVKVTQSSRYLVKRTGEKVFLECVQDMDHENMFWYRQDPGLGLRLIYFSYDVKMKEKGDIPEGYSVSREKKERFSLILESASTNQTSMYLCAINPQGSSYEQYFGPGTRLTVT.

This chain connects TRBV18 to TRBJ2-3, with D uncertain. V gave up 6 bases and J gave up 4 bases, with 11 bases separating them. The CDR3 consists of 13 residues. CDR1 and CDR2 (germline): KGHSH, LQKENI. CDR3 in amino acids: CASSSSPPDTQYF. The DNA for the CDR3 is TGTGCCAGCTCGTCCTCCCCCCCAGATACGCAGTATTTT.

The V and J genes are TRBV18 and TRBJ1-2; D might be TRBD1 (5 bases). This CDR3 is 13 amino acids long. Trimming left V 3 bases short and J 7 bases short, with 12 bases between. The germline V gene encodes CDR1 KGHSH and CDR2 LQKENI. The CDR3 spells CASSPTQDIGYTF. The CDR3 DNA follows: TGTGCCAGCTCACCTACACAGGATATTGGCTACACCTTC.

The V call is TRBV27, the J call TRBJ2-2; 9 bases line up with TRBD1. The CDR3 is made up of 15 amino acids. V trimming: 5 bases; J trimming: 5 bases; junction bases outside the gene matches: 6. Per germline, CDR1 MNHEY and CDR2 SMNVEV (reference sequence). DNA for the CDR3: TGTGCCAGCAGTACCGGGACAGGGAGAACCGGGGAGCTGTTTTTT. It is translated as CASSTGTGRTGELFF.

The chain is built from TRBV15 and TRBJ2-2, with a possible D match to TRBD1 (6 bases). From germline, CDR1 is LNHNV and CDR2 YYDKDF (reference sequence). The V end was cut by 1 base, the J end by 1 base, with 7 bases between. The CDR3 runs to 15 residues. The CDR3 DNA sequence: TGTGCCACCAGCAGAGGGGACAAGAACACCGGGGAGCTGTTTTTT. Its translation is CATSRGDKNTGELFF. Combining the CDR3 with reference TRBV15 and TRBJ2-2 gives the whole variable domain DAMVIQNPRYQVTQFGKPVTLSCSQTLNHNVMYWYQQKSSQAPKLLFHYYDKDFNNEADTPDNFQSRRPNTSFCFLDIRSPGLGDTAMYLCATSRGDKNTGELFFGEGSRLTVL.

The chain combines TRBV7-9 with TRBJ2-1; TRBD2 agrees at 11 bases. The trim removed 6 bases at V and 5 bases at J, leaving 15 bases unmatched. Germline V gene data show CDR1 as SEHNR and CDR2 as FQNEAQ (reference sequence). There are 18 residues in the CDR3. The CDR3 loop reads CASSPTDLGLAGHNEQFF. In DNA, the CDR3 is TGTGCCAGCAGTCCAACTGACCTTGGACTAGCGGGCCACAATGAGCAGTTCTTC.